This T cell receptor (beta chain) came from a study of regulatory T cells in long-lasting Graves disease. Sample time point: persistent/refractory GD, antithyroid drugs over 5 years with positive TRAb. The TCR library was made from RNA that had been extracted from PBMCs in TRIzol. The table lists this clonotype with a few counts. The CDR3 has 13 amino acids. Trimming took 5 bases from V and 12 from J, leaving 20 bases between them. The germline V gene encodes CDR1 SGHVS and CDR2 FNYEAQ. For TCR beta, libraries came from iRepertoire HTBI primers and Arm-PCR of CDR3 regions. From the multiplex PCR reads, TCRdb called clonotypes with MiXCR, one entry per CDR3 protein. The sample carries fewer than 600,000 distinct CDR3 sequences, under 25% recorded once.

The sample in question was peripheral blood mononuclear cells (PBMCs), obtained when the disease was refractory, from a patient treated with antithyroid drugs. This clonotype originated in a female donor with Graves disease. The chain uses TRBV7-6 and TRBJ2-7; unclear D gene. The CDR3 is CASSPPGLPSPYF. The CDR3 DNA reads TGTGCCAGCAGCCCCCCCGGGCTACCAAGTCCGTACTTC.